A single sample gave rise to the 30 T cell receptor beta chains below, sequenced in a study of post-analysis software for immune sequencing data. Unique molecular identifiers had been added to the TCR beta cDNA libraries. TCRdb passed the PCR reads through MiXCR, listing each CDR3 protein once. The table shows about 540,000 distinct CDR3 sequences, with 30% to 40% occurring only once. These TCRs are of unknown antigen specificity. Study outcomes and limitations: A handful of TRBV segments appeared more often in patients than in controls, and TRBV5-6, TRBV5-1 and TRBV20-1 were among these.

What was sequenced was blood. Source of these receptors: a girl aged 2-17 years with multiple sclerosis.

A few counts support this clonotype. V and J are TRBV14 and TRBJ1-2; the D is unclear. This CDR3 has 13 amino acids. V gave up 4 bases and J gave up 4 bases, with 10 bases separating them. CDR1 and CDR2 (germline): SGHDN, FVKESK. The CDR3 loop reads CASSPGISYGYTF. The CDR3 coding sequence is TGTGCCAGCAGCCCCGGGATCTCCTATGGCTACACCTTC.

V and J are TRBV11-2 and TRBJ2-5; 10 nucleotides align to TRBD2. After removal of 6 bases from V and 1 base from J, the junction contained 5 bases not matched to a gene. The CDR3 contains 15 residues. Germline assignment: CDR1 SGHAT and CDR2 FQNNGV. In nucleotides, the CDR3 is TGTGCCAGCAGGCTAGCGGGGGCTTTCCAAGAGACCCAGTACTTC. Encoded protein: CASRLAGAFQETQYF. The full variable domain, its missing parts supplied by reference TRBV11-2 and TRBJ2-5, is EAGVAQSPRYKIIEKRQSVAFWCNPISGHATLYWYQQILGQGPKLLIQFQNNGVVDDSQLPKDRFSAERLKGVDSTLKIQPAKLEDSAVYLCASRLAGAFQETQYFGPGTRLLVL.

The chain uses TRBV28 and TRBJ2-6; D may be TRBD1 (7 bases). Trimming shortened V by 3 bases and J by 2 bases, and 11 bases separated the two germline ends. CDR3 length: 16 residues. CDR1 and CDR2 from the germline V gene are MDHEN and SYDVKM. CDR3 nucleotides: TGTGCCAGCAGTTTGGACAGGAGGGCTGGGGCCAACGTCCTGACTTTC. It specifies CASSLDRRAGANVLTF.

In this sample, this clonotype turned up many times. The CDR3 is CSVEVARGLNIQYF. CDR3 coding DNA: TGCAGCGTTGAGGTCGCCAGGGGGCTCAACATTCAGTACTTC. The rearrangement links TRBV29-1 to TRBJ2-4; 8 nucleotides line up with TRBD1. V was pared by 3 bases and J by 7 bases, with 8 bases of the junction left unmatched. The germline CDR1 and CDR2 sequences are SQVTM and ANQGSEA. The CDR3 is made up of 14 amino acids.

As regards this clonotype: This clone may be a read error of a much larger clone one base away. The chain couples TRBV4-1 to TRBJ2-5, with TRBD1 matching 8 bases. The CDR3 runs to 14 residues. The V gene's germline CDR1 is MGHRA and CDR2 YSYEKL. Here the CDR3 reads CVSSQTDRGETQYF. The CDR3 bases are TGCGTCAGCAGCCAGACCGACAGGGGAGAGACCCAGTACTTC.

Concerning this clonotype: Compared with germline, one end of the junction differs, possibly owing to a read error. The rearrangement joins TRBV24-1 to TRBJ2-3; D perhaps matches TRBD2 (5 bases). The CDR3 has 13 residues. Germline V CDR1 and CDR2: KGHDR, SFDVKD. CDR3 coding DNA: TGTGCCGCCAGTGATTTGCGGGCAGTCTCGCAGTATTTT. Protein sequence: CAASDLRAVSQYF.

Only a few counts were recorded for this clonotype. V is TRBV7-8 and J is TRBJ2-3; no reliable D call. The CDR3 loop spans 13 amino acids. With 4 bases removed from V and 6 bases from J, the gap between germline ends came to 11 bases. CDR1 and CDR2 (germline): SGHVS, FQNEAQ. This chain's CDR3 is CASSSPRVDTQYF. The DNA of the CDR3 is TGTGCCAGCAGCTCCCCTAGAGTTGATACGCAGTATTTT.

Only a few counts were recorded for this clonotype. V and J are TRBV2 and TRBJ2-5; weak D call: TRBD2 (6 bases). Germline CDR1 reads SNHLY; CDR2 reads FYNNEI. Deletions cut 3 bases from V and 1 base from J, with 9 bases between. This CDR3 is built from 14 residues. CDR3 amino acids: CASSEGLPQETQYF. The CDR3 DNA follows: TGTGCCAGCAGTGAGGGACTGCCCCAAGAGACCCAGTACTTC.

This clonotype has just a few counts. The CDR3 reads CASSLWTGGDTQYF. The DNA for the CDR3 is TGTGCCAGCAGTTTATGGACAGGAGGAGATACGCAGTATTTT. The chain uses TRBV12-3 or TRBV12-4 and TRBJ2-3, with 7 bases aligning to TRBD1. Trimming took 2 bases from V and 5 from J; bases not matched to a gene: 4. The CDR3 runs to 14 residues.

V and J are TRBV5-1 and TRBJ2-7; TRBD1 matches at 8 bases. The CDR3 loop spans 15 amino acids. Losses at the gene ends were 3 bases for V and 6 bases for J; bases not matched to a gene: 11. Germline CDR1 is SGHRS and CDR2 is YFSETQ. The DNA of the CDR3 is TGCGCCAGCAGCTCGAGATCAGGGGGCTTGCGCGAGCAGTACTTC. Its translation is CASSSRSGGLREQYF.

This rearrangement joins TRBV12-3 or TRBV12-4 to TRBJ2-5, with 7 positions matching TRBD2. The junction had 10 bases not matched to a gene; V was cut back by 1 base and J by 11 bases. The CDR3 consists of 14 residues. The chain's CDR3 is CASSLGDYNGEQYF. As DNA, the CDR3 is TGTGCCAGCAGTTTAGGGGACTATAACGGGGAGCAGTACTTC.

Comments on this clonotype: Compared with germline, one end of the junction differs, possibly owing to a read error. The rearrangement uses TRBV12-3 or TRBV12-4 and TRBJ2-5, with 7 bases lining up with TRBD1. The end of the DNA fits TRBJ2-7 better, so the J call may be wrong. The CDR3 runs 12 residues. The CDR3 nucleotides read TGTACCAGCAGTGGACAGGCCTACGAGCAGTACTTC. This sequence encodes CTSSGQAYEQYF.

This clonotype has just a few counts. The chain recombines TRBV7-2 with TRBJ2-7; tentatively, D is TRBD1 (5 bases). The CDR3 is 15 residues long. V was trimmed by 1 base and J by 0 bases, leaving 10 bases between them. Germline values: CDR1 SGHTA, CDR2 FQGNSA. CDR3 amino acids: CASSLDAGNSYEQYF. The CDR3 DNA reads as TGTGCCAGCAGCTTAGATGCAGGGAACTCCTACGAGCAGTACTTC.

CDR3 region: CASSKETRGGTEAFF. As DNA, the CDR3 is TGTGCCAGCAGCAAAGAAACAAGGGGGGGGACTGAAGCTTTCTTT. The chain uses TRBV21-1 and TRBJ1-1; the D segment call TRBD1 is taken from the table without a DNA check. TRBV21-1 is a pseudogene. The CDR3 has 15 residues.

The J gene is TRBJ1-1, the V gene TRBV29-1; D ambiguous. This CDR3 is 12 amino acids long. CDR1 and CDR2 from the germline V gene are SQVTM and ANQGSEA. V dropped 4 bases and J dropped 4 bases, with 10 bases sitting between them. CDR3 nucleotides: TGCAGCGTTGTACTGGGTCCCACTGAAGCTTTCTTT. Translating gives CSVVLGPTEAFF.

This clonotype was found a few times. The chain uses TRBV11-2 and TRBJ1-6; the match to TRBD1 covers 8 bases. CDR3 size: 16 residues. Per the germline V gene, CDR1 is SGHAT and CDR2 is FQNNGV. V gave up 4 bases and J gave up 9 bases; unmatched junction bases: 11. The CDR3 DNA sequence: TGTGCCAGCAGCTCCCAACAGGGGGGTACAGGTTCACCCCTCCACTTT. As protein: CASSSQQGGTGSPLHF.

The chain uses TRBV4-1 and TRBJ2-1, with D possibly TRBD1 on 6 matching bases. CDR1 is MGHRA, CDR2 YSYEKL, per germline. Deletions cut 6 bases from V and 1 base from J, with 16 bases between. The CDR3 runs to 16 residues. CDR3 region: CASRDRTGKSYNEQFF. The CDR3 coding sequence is TGCGCCAGCAGAGACAGAACAGGGAAATCCTACAATGAGCAGTTCTTC.

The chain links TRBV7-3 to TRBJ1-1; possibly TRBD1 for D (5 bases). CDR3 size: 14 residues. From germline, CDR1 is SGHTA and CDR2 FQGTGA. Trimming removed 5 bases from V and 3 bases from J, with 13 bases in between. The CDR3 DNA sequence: TGTGCCAGCAGCCCGGACGGCAGGGACACTGAAGCTTTCTTT. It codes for CASSPDGRDTEAFF.

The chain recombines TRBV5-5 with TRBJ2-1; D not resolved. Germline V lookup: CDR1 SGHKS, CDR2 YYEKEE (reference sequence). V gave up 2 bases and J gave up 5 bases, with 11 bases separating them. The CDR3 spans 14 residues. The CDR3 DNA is TGTGCCAGCAGCTTCGTCGGCGCAGACAATGAGCAGTTCTTC. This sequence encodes CASSFVGADNEQFF.

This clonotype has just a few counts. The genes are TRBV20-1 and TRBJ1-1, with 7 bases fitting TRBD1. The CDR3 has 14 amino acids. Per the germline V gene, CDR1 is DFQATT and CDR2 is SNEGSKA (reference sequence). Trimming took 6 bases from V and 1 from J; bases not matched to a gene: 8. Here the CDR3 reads CSAQGVDWNTEAFF. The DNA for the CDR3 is TGCAGTGCCCAGGGGGTGGATTGGAACACTGAAGCTTTCTTT.

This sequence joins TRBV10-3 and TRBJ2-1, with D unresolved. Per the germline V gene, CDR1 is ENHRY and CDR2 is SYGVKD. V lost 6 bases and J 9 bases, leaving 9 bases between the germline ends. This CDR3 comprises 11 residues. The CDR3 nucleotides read TGTGCCATCAGAGCCCGGACTGAGCAGTTCTTC. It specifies CAIRARTEQFF.

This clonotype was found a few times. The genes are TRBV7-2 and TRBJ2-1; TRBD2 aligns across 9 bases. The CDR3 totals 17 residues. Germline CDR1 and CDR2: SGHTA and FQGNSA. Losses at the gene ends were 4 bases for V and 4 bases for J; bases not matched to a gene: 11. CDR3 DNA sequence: TGTGCCAGCAGCTCCGGCGGGGCGGGGGGGAAATACAATGAGCAGTTCTTC. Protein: CASSSGGAGGKYNEQFF.

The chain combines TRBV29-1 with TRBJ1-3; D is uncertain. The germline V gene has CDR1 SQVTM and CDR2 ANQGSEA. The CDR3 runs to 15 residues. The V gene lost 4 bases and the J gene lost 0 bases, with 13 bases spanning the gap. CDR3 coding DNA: TGCAGCGTTGTAGAGGGTCAACTCTCTGGAAACACCATATATTTT. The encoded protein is CSVVEGQLSGNTIYF.

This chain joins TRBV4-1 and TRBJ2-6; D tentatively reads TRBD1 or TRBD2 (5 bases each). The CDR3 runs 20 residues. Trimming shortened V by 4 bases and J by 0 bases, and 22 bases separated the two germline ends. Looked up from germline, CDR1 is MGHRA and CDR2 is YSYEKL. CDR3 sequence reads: CASSPRQGPKGSSGANVLTF. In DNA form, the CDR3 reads TGCGCCAGCAGCCCGCGACAAGGCCCAAAGGGGAGCTCTGGGGCCAACGTCCTGACTTTC.

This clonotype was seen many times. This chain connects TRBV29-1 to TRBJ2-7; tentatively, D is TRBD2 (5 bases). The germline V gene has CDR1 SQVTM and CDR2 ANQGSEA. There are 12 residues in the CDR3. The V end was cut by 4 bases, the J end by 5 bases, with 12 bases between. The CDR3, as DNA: TGCAGCGTTGTAGGAGGTAGCCACGAGCAGTACTTC. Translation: CSVVGGSHEQYF.

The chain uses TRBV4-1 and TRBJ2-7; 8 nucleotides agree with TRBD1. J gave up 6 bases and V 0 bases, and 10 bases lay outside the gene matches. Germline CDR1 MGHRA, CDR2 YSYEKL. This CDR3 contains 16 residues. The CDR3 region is CASSQDSGQGVSEQYF. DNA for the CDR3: TGCGCCAGCAGCCAAGATTCAGGACAGGGAGTTTCCGAGCAGTACTTC.

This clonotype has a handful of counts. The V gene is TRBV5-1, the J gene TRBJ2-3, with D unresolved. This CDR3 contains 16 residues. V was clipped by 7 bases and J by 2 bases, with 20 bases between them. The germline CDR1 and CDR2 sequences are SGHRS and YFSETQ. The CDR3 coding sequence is TGCGCCAGCCGGACGGCATTGGCAGAGTACACAGATACGCAGTATTTT. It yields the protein CASRTALAEYTDTQYF.

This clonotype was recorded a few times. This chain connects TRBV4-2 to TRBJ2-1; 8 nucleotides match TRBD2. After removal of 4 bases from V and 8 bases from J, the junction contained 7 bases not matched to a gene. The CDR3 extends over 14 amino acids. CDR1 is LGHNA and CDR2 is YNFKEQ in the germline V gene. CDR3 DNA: TGTGCCAGCAGCCTCTCGCGGGGGGTGTATGAGCAGTTCTTC. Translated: CASSLSRGVYEQFF.

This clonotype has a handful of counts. The CDR3 sequence: CASSFGQAHSYEQYF. CDR3 DNA: TGTGCCAGCAGTTTTGGACAGGCGCATTCCTACGAGCAGTACTTC. The chain uses TRBV12-3 or TRBV12-4 and TRBJ2-7; TRBD1 matches at 7 bases. V lost 3 bases, J lost 1 base, and 6 bases stayed unmatched. CDR3 length equals 15 residues.

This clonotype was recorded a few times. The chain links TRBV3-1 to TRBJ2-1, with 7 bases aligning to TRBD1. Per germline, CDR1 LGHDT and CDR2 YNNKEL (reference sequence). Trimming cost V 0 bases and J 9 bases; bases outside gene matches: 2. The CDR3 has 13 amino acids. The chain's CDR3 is CASSQEGGSEQFF. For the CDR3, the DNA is TGTGCCAGCAGCCAAGAAGGGGGCAGTGAGCAGTTCTTC.